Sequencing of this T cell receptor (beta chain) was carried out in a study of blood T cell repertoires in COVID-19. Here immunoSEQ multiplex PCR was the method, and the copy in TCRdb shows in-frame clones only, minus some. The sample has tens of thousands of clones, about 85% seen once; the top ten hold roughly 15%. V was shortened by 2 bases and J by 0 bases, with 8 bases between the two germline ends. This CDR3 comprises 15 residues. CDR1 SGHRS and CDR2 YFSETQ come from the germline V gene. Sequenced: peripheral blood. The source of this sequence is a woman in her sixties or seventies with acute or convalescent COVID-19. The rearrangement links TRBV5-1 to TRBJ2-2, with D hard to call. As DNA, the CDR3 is TGCGCCAGCAGCTTCCTAACGTCGAACACCGGGGAGCTGTTTTTT. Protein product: CASSFLTSNTGELFF.